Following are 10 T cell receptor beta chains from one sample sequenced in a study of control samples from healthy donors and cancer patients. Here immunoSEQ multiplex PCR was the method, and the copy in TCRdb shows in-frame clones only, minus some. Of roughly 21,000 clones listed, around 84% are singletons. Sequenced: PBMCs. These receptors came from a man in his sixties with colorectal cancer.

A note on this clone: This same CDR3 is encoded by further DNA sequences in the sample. CDR3 region: CASSPGPNYGYTF. Written as DNA, the CDR3 is TGTGCCAGCAGTCCAGGCCCCAACTATGGCTACACCTTC. The J gene is TRBJ1-2, the V gene TRBV27; no reliable D call. Trimming shortened V by 5 bases and J by 2 bases, and 9 bases separated the two germline ends. Germline V CDR1 and CDR2: MNHEY, SMNVEV (reference sequence). The CDR3 totals 13 residues.

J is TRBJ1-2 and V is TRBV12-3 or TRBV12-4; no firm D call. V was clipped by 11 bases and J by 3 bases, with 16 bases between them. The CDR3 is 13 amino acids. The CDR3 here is CAVMQVGDYGYTF. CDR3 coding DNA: TGTGCCGTCATGCAGGTTGGTGACTATGGCTACACCTTC.

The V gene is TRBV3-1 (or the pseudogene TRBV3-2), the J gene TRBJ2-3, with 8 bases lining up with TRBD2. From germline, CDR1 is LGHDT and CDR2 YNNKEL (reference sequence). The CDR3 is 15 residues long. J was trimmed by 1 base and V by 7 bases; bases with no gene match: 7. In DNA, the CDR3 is TGTGCCAGCACCGGCAGAGCGGGGGGCACAGATACGCAGTATTTT. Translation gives CASTGRAGGTDTQYF.

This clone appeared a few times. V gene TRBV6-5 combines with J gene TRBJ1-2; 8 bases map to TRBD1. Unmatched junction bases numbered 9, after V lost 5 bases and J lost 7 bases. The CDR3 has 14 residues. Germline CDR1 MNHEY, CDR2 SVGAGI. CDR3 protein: CASSQSGGAFGYTF. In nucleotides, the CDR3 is TGTGCCAGCAGTCAGTCAGGGGGCGCATTTGGCTACACCTTC.

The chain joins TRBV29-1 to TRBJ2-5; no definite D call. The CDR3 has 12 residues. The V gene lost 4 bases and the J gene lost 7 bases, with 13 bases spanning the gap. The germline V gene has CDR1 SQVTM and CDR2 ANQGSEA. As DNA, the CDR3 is TGCAGCGTTGGCTACAGTAAAGGGACCCAGTACTTC. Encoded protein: CSVGYSKGTQYF.

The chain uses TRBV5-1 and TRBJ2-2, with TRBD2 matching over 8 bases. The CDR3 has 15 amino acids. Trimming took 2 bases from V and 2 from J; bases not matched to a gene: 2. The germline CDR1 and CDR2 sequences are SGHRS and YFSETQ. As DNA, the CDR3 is TGCGCCAGCAGCTTCGCGGGGGGCAACACCGGGGAGCTGTTTTTT. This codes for CASSFAGGNTGELFF.

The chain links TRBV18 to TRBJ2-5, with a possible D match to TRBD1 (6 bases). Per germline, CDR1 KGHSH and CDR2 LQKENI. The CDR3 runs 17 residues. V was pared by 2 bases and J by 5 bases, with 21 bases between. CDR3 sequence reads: CASSPSMTGPRSETQYF. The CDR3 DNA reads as TGTGCCAGCTCACCATCGATGACAGGCCCCAGGTCGGAGACCCAGTACTTC.

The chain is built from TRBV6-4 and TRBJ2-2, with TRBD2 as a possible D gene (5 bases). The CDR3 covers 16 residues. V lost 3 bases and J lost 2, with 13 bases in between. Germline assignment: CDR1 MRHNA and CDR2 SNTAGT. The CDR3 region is CASSEEAGTNTGELFF. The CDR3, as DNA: TGTGCCAGCAGTGAGGAGGCAGGCACCAACACCGGGGAGCTGTTTTTT.

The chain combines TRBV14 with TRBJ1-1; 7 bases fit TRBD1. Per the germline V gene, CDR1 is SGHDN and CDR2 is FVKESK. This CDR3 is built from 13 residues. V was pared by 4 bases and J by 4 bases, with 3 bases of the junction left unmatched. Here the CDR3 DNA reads TGTGCCAGCAGCCCTGACAGGGTCACTGAAGCTTTCTTT. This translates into CASSPDRVTEAFF.

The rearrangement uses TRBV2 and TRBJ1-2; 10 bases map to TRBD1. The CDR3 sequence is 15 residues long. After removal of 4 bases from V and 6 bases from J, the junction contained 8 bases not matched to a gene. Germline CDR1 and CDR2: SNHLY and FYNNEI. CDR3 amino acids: CASSGDRGQEDGYTF. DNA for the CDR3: TGTGCCAGCAGTGGTGACAGGGGGCAGGAGGATGGCTACACCTTC.